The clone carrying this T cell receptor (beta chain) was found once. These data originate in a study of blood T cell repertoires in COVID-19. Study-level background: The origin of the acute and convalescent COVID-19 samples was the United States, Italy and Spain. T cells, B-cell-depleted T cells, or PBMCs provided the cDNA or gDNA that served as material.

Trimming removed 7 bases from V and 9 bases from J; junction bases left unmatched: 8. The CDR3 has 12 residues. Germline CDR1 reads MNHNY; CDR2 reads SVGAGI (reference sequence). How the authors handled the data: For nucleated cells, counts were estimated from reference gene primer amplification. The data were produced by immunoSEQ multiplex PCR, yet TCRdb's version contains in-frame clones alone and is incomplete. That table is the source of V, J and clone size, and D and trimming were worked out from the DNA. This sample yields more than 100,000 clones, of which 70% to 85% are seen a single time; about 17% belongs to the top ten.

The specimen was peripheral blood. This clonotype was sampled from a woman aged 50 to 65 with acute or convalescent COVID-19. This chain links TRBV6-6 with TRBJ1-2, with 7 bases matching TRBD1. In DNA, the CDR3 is TGTGCCAGCACCCTCGACAGGGCCCGCTACACCTTC. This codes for CASTLDRARYTF.